This T cell receptor beta chain was observed in a study of blood T cell repertoires in COVID-19. Adults between roughly 18 and 90 years of age took part from 20 to 25 US areas. Original analysis: Estimated nucleated cell counts came from reference gene primer amplification. Produced via immunoSEQ multiplex PCR; TCRdb's table is partial and in-frame only. V and J calls and clone size come straight from that table; D and trimming were deduced from the DNA. Of a few hundred thousand clones in the sample, less than 90% were seen once. Per the germline V gene, CDR1 is SGHAT and CDR2 is FQNNGV. V shed 6 bases and J shed 3 bases, with 20 bases lying between them. This CDR3 has 16 residues.

Input material: PBMCs or T cells enriched from blood (not recorded which). This TCR was recovered from a woman in her 30s who had recovered from COVID-19. The chain employs TRBV11-2 and TRBJ1-2; D remains unclear. Written as DNA, the CDR3 is TGTGCCAGCAGATCTAAAGGGCGGGGAAGGGACTATGGCTACACCTTC. Its translation: CASRSKGRGRDYGYTF.